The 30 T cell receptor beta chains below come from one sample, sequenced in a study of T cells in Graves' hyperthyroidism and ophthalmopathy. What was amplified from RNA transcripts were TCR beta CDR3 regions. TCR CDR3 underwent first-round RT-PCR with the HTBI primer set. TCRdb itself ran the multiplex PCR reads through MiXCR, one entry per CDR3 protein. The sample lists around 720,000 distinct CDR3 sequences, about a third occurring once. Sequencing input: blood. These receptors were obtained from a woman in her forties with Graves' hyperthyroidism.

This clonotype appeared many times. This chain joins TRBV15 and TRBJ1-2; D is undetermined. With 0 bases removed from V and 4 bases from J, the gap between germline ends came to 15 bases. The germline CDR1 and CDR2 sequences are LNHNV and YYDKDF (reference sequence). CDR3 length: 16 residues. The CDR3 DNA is TGTGCCACCAGCAGAGATCCCGGGGAACCAGCCTATGGCTACACCTTC. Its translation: CATSRDPGEPAYGYTF.

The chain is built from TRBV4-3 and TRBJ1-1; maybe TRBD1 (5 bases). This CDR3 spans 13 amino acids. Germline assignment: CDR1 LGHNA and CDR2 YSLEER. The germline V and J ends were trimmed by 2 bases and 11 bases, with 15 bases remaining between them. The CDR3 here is CASSQMGGGGAFF. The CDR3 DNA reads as TGCGCCAGCAGCCAAATGGGGGGGGGTGGGGCTTTCTTT.

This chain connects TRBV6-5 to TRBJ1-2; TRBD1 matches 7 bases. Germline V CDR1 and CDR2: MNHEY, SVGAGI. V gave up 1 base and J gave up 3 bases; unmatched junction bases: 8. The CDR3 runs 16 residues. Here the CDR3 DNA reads TGTGCCAGCAGTTACTTGGAGCGACAGGGAGACTATGGCTACACCTTC. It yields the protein CASSYLERQGDYGYTF.

The CDR3 DNA sequence: TGTGCCAGCAGCTTAAATGGCAGGAGATACGAGCAGTACTTC. Translation gives CASSLNGRRYEQYF. The J gene is TRBJ2-7, the V gene TRBV7-6; no reliable D call. Looked up from germline, CDR1 is SGHVS and CDR2 is FNYEAQ. With 2 bases removed from V and 4 bases from J, the gap between germline ends came to 12 bases. This CDR3 region has 14 residues.

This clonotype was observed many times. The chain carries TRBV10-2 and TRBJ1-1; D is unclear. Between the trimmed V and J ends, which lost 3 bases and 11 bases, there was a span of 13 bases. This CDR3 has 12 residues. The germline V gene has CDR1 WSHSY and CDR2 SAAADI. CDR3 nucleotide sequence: TGCGCCAGCAGTGATTTCGGCAGGCTCGCTTTCTTT. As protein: CASSDFGRLAFF.

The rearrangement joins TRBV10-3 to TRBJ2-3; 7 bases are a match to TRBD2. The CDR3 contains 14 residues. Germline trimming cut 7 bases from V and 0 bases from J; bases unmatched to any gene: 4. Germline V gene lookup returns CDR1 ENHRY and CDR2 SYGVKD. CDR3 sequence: CAINSGESTDTQYF. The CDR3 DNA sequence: TGTGCCATCAACAGCGGGGAGAGCACAGATACGCAGTATTTT.

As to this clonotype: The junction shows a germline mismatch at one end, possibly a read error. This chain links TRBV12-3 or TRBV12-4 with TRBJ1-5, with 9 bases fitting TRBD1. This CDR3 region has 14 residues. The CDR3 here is CTSSFTGGTASQHF. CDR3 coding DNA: TGTACCAGCAGTTTTACAGGGGGCACGGCGTCCCAGCATTTT.

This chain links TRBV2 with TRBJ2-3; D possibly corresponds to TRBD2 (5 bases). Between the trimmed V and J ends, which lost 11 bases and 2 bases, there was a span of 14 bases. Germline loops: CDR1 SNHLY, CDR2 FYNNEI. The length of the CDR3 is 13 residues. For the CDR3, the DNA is TGTGCCTGCCTCGACGGACTCACAGATACGCAGTATTTT. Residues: CACLDGLTDTQYF.

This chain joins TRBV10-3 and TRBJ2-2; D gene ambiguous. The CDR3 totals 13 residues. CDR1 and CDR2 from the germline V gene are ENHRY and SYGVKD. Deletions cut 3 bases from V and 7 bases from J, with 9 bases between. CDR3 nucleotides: TGTGCCATCAGTGACCATCCGGTCGGGGAGCTGTTTTTT. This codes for CAISDHPVGELFF.

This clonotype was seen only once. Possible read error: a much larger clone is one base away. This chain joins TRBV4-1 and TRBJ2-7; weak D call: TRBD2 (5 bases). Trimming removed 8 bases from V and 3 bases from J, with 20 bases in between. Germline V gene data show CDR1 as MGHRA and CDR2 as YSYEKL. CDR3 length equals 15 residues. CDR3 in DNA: TGCGCCAGCGGTGTCCTACCTGGCGGGCGCTACGAGCAGTACTTC. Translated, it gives CASGVLPGGRYEQYF.

CDR3 amino acids: CASSQINLGRPEAFF. The DNA of the CDR3 is TGTGCCAGCAGTCAGATTAATTTAGGACGACCTGAAGCTTTCTTT. This sequence joins TRBV5-8 and TRBJ1-1; no clear D. CDR1 is SGHTS, CDR2 YDEGEE, per germline. This CDR3 is built from 15 residues. V was pared by 5 bases and J by 6 bases, with 20 bases between.

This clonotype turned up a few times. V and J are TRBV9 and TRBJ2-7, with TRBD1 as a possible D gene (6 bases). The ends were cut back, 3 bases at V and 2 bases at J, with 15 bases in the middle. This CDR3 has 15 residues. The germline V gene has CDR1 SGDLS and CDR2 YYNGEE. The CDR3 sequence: CASSAIPGHTYEQYF. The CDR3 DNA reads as TGTGCCAGCAGCGCAATACCGGGACACACCTACGAGCAGTACTTC. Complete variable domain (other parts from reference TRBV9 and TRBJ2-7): DSGVTQTPKHLITATGQRVTLRCSPRSGDLSVYWYQQSLDQGLQFLIQYYNGEERAKGNILERFSAQQFPDLHSELNLSSLELGDSALYFCASSAIPGHTYEQYFGPGTRLTVT.

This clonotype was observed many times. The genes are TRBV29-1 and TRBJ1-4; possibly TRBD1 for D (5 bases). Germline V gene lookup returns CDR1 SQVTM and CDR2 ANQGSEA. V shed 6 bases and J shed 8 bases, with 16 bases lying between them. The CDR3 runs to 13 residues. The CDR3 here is CSVGQGRGEKLFF. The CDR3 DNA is TGCAGCGTGGGCCAGGGAAGGGGCGAAAAACTGTTTTTT.

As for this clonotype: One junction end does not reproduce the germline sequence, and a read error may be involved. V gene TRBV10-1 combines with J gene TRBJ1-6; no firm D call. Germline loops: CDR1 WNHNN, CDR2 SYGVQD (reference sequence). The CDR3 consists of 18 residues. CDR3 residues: CASSLSRLHYSYNSPLHF. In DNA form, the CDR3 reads TGTGCCAGCAGTTTATCACGGTTGCATTACTCCTATAATTCACCCCTCCACTTT.

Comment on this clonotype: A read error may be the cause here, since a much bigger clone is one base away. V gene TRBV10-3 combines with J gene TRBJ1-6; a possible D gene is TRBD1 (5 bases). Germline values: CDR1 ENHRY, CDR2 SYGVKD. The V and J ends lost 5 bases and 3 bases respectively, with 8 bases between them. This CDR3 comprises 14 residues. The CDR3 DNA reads TGTGCCATCAGTCTAGACAGCTATAATTCACCCCTCCACTTT. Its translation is CAISLDSYNSPLHF.

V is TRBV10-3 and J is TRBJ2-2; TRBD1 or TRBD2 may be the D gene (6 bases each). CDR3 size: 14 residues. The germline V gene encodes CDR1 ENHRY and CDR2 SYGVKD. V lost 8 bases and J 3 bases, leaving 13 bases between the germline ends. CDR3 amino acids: CAIGGPAYTGELFF. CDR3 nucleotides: TGTGCCATCGGGGGGCCCGCCTACACCGGGGAGCTGTTTTTT.

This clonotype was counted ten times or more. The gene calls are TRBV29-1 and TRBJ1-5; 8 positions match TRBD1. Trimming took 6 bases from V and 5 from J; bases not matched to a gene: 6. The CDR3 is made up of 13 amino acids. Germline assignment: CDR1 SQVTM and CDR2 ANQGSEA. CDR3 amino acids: CSVIGQGDQPQHF. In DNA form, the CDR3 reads TGCAGCGTAATCGGACAGGGAGATCAGCCCCAGCATTTT.

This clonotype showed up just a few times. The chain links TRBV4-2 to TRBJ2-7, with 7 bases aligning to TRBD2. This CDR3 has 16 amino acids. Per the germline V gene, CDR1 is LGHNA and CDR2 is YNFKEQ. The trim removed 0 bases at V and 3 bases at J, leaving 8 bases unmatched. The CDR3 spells CASSQDLAVPFYEQYF. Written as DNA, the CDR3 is TGTGCCAGCAGCCAAGACCTAGCGGTCCCTTTCTACGAGCAGTACTTC.

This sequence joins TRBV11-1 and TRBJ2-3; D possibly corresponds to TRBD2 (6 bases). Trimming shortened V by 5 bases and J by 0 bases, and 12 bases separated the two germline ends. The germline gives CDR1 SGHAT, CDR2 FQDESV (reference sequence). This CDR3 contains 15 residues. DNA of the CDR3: TGTGCCAGCAGCGGTTTAGCGGCAAGCACAGATACGCAGTATTTT. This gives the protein CASSGLAASTDTQYF.

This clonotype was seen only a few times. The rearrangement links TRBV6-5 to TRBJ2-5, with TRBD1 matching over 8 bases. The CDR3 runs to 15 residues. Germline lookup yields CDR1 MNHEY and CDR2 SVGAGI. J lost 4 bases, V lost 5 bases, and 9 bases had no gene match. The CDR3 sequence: CASSPQTGVGETQYF. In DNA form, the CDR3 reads TGTGCCAGCAGTCCCCAGACAGGGGTCGGAGAGACCCAGTACTTC.

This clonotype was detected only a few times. The CDR3 DNA sequence: TGTGCTAGCAGTTACTCGGGCAGGGTGAACACTGAAGCTTTCTTT. It specifies CASSYSGRVNTEAFF. V usage is TRBV10-3 and J usage is TRBJ1-1, with a possible D match to TRBD1 (5 bases). The CDR3 extends over 15 amino acids. Germline V lookup: CDR1 ENHRY, CDR2 SYGVKD.

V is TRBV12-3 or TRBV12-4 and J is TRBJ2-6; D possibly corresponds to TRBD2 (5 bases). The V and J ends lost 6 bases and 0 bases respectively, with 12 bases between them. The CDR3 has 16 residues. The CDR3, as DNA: TGTGCCAGCAGGGAGGAACGGGTCTCTGGGGCCAACGTCCTGACTTTC. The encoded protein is CASREERVSGANVLTF.

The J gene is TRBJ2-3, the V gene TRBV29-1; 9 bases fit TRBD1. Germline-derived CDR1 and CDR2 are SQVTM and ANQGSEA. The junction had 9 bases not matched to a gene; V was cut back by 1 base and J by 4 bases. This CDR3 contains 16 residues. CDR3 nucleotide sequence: TGCAGCGTTGAAGTAGTGCGGACAGGGGTACCAGATACGCAGTATTTT. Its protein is CSVEVVRTGVPDTQYF.

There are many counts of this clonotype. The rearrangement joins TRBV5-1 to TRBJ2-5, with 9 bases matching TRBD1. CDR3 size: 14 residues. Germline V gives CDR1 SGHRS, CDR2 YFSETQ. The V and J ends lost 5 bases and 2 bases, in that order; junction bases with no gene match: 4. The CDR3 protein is CASSKGQGQETQYF. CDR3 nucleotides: TGCGCCAGCAGTAAGGGACAGGGTCAAGAGACCCAGTACTTC.

The CDR3 region is CASSPITGNYEQYF. As DNA, the CDR3 is TGTGCCAGCAGCCCCATTACAGGGAACTACGAGCAGTACTTC. This chain links TRBV11-2 with TRBJ2-7; a weak D match, TRBD1 (6 bases). Germline loops: CDR1 SGHAT, CDR2 FQNNGV. Between the trimmed V and J ends, which lost 5 bases and 3 bases, there was a span of 14 bases. The CDR3 totals 14 residues. Supplemented by reference TRBV11-2 and TRBJ2-7, the full variable domain reads EAGVAQSPRYKIIEKRQSVAFWCNPISGHATLYWYQQILGQGPKLLIQFQNNGVVDDSQLPKDRFSAERLKGVDSTLKIQPAKLEDSAVYLCASSPITGNYEQYFGPGTRLTVT.

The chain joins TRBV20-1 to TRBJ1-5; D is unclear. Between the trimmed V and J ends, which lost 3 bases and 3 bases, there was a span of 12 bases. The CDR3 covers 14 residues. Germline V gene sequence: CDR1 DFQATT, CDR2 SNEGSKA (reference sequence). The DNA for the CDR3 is TGCAGTGCTAGGGTGGACGGAAACAATCAGCCCCAGCATTTT. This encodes CSARVDGNNQPQHF.

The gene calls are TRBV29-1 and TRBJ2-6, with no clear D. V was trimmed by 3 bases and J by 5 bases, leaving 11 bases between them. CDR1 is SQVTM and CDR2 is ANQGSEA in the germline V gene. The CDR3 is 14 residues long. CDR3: CSVDQRERANVLTF. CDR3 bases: TGCAGCGTTGACCAAAGGGAAAGGGCCAACGTCCTGACTTTC.

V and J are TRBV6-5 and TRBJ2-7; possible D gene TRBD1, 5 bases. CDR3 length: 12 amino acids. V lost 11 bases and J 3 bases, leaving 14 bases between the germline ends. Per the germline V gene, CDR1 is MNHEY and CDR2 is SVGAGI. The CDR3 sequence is CAVSDSFYEQYF. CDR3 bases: TGTGCCGTCTCCGACAGTTTCTACGAGCAGTACTTC.

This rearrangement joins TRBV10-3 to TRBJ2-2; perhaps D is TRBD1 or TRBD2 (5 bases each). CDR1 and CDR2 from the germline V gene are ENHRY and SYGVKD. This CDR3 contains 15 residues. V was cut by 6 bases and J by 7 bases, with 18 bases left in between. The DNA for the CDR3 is TGTGCCATCAGGGACGACAGATTCCGGGACGGGGAGCTGTTTTTT. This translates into CAIRDDRFRDGELFF.

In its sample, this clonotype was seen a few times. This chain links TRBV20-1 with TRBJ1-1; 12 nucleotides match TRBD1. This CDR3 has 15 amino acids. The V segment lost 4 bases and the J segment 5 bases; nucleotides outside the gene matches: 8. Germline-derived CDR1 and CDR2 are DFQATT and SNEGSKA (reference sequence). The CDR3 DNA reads TGCAGTGCTACCGGGACAGGGGGCGGCGGTACTGAAGCTTTCTTT. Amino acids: CSATGTGGGGTEAFF.